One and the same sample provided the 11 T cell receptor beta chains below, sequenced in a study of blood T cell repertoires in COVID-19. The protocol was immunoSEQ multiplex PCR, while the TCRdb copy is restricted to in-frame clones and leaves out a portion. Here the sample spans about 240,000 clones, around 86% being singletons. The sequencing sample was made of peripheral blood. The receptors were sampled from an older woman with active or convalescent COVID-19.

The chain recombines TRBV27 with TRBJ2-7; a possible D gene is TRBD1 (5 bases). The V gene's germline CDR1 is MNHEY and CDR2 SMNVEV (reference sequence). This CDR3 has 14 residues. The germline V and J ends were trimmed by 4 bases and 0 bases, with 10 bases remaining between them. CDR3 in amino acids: CASSSGRYSYEQYF. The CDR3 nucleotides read TGTGCCAGCAGTTCAGGGCGCTACTCCTACGAGCAGTACTTC.

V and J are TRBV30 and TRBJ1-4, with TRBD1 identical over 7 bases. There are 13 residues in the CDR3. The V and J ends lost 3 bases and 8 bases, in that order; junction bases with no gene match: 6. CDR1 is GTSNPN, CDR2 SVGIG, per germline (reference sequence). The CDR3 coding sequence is TGTGCCTGGAGGATAACAGGGGCGGAAAAACTGTTTTTT. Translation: CAWRITGAEKLFF.

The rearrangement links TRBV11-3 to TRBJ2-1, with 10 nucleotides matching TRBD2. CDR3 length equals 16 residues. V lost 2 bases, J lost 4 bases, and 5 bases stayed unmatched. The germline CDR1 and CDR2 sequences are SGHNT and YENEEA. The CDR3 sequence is CASSLKTSGSYNEQFF. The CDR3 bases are TGTGCCAGCAGCTTAAAGACTAGCGGGTCGTACAATGAGCAGTTCTTC.

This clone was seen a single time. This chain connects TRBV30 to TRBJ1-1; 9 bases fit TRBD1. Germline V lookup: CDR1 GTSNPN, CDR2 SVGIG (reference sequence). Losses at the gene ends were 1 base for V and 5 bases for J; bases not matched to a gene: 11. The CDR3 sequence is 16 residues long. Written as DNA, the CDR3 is TGTGCCTGGAGTGCCTCAAGGACAGGGGATTGGACTGAAGCTTTCTTT. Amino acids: CAWSASRTGDWTEAFF.

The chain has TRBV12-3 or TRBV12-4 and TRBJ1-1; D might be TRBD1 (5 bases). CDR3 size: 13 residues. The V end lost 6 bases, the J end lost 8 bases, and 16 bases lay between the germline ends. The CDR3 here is CASSRDSWGEAFF. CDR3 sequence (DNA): TGTGCCAGCAGCCGGGACTCCTGGGGGGAAGCTTTCTTT.

For the CDR3, the DNA is TGTGCCAGCAGGGCCGAGACTAGCATTCACAATGAGCAGTTCTTC. Translated, it gives CASRAETSIHNEQFF. The genes are TRBV2 and TRBJ2-1, with TRBD2 matching over 7 bases. Germline V gene lookup returns CDR1 SNHLY and CDR2 FYNNEI. Losses at the gene ends were 6 bases for V and 5 bases for J; bases not matched to a gene: 10. The CDR3 has 15 residues.

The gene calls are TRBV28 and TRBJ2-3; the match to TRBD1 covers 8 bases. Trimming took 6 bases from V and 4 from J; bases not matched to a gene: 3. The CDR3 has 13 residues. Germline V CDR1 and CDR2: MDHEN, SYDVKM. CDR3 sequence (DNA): TGTGCCAGCAGCACACAGGGGGCAGATACGCAGTATTTT. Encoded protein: CASSTQGADTQYF.

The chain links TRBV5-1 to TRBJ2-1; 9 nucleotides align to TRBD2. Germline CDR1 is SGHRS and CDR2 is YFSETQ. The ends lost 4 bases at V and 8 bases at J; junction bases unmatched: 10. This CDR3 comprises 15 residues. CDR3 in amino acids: CASSLGLAGLDEQFF. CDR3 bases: TGCGCCAGCAGCCTGGGCCTAGCGGGGTTAGATGAGCAGTTCTTC.

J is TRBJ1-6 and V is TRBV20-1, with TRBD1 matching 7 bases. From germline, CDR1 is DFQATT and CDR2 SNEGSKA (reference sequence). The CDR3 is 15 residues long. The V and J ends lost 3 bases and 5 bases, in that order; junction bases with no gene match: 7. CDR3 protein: CSASHRGRDNSPLHF. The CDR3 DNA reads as TGCAGTGCTAGTCACAGGGGAAGAGATAATTCACCCCTCCACTTT.

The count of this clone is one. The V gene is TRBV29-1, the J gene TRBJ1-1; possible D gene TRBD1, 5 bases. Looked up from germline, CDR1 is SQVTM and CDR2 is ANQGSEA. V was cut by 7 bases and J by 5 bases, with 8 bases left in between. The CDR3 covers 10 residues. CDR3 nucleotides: TGCAGCGACGACAGTACTGAAGCTTTCTTT. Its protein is CSDDSTEAFF.

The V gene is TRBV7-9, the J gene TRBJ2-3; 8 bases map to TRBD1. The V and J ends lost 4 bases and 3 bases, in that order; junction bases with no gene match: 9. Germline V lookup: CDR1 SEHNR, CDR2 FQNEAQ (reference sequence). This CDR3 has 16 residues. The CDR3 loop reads CASSSYQGAGTDTQYF. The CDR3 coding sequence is TGTGCCAGCAGCTCCTACCAGGGGGCCGGGACAGATACGCAGTATTTT.